This TCR beta chain appears in the sequencing data of a study of regulatory T cells in long-lasting Graves disease. Overall study findings and caveats: Persistent Graves' disease cases displayed lower TCR diversity than newly diagnosed ones.

This clonotype was recorded many times. Its antigen is not known. Combining iRepertoire HTBI primers with Arm-PCR of CDR3 regions, the authors built TCR beta libraries. Authors' data handling: Detected in the samples were over 60 TRBV and about 15 TRBJ segments. TCRdb re-analysed the multiplex PCR reads in MiXCR, keeping a single row per CDR3 protein. It is TCRdb's table, rather than the study itself, that gives the V and J calls and clone size. The sample consists of about 220,000 distinct CDR3 sequences, about 16% of them appearing once. The CDR3 loop spans 16 amino acids. Germline-derived CDR1 and CDR2 are SGHAT and FQNNGV. V lost 0 bases and J 2 bases, leaving 14 bases between the germline ends. As to time point: newly diagnosed GD, antithyroid drugs for less than 3 months. Construction of the TCR library relied on RNA isolated from PBMCs. The diagnosis of Graves' disease used American Thyroid Association guidelines. A volume of roughly 9.9 milliliters of peripheral blood was collected in EDTA tubes.

Here the sequenced sample was peripheral blood mononuclear cells (PBMCs), taken at new diagnosis, from a patient treated with antithyroid drugs. The rearrangement uses TRBV11-2 and TRBJ2-7, with D unclear. This TCR derives from a female donor with Graves disease. The CDR3, as DNA: TGTGCCAGCAGCTTAGATCAAAGCGATGATACCTACGAGCAGTACTTC. This codes for CASSLDQSDDTYEQYF.